This is a list of T cell receptor beta chains from one sample in a study of T cell changes during pregnancy in multiple sclerosis. The protocol was immunoSEQ multiplex PCR, while the TCRdb copy is restricted to in-frame clones and leaves out a portion. Of roughly 52,000 clones in the sample, 85% to 95% were seen once. The specimen was CD8+ T cells from peripheral blood mononuclear cells, collected before pregnancy. The receptors shown here come from a female donor with multiple sclerosis, enrolled in a pregnancy study. CDR3s include the opening cysteine and the closing phenylalanine or tryptophan. The D gene is left open where the match is weak. The size of a clone is reported for some rows only, either as once, few or many, or as a class for expanded clones.

CDR3	DNA	V	D	size	J
CATSPPTSGRDSYEQYF	TGTGCCACCAGCCCCCCGACTAGCGGGAGGGACTCCTACGAGCAGTACTTC	TRBV15	TRBD2	NA	TRBJ2-7
CASSFGQIDQPQHF	TGTGCCAGCAGTTTTGGACAGATTGATCAGCCCCAGCATTTT	TRBV2	NA	NA	TRBJ1-5
CASRGQGNTEAFF	TGTGCCAGCAGAGGACAGGGGAACACTGAAGCTTTCTTT	TRBV11-3	TRBD1	NA	TRBJ1-1
CAWRTSGRIDTQYF	TGTGCCTGGAGGACTAGCGGGAGGATAGATACGCAGTATTTT	TRBV30	TRBD2	NA	TRBJ2-3
CASSEEPLPGSTDTQYF	TGTGCCAGCAGTGAAGAACCCCTCCCGGGGAGCACAGATACGCAGTATTTT	TRBV6-1	NA	NA	TRBJ2-3
CASSHRSTPNYGYTF	TGCGCCAGCAGTCACCGATCGACACCTAACTATGGCTACACCTTC	TRBV23-1	NA	NA	TRBJ1-2
CASSQDLGVYEQYF	TGCGCCAGCAGCCAAGATTTAGGAGTCTACGAGCAGTACTTC	TRBV4-3	NA	NA	TRBJ2-7
CASSPRFGGQMNIQYF	TGTGCCAGCTCACCACGGTTCGGGGGGCAAATGAACATTCAGTACTTC	TRBV18	NA	NA	TRBJ2-4
CASRLAGTSGNYEQYF	TGTGCAAGTCGCTTAGCTGGGACTAGCGGGAACTACGAGCAGTACTTC	TRBV12-2	NA	once	TRBJ2-7
CASSPPSGSGHEQFF	TGTGCCAGCAGCCCTCCTAGCGGGAGCGGGCATGAGCAGTTCTTC	TRBV7-9	TRBD2	NA	TRBJ2-1
CASSLGLARSYNEQFF	TGCGCCAGCAGCTTGGGACTAGCGCGCTCCTACAATGAGCAGTTCTTC	TRBV5-1	TRBD2	NA	TRBJ2-1
CASSLGSGGRDEQFF	TGTGCCAGCTCCCTGGGAAGCGGCGGTCGGGATGAGCAGTTCTTC	TRBV9	NA	NA	TRBJ2-1
CAISLTQGDRSYEQYF	TGTGCCATCAGCTTAACCCAGGGGGATCGCTCCTACGAGCAGTACTTC	TRBV10-3	TRBD1	NA	TRBJ2-7
CASSLSGAYYEQYF	TGTGCCAGCAGTTTAAGCGGGGCTTACTACGAGCAGTACTTC	TRBV27	TRBD2	NA	TRBJ2-7
CASSLSVAGAGDEQFF	TGTGCCAGCAGCTTAAGTGTAGCGGGAGCCGGGGATGAGCAGTTCTTC	TRBV7-2	TRBD2	NA	TRBJ2-1
CASSSTDRGRNYGYTF	TGTGCCAGCAGTTCGACGGACAGGGGGCGGAACTATGGCTACACCTTC	TRBV27	TRBD1	NA	TRBJ1-2
CASRDRVYEQYF	TGTGCCAGCCGGGACAGGGTCTACGAGCAGTACTTC	TRBV6-6	TRBD1	NA	TRBJ2-7
CASSFVFEDRNYEQYF	TGCGCCAGCAGCTTTGTCTTCGAGGACAGGAACTACGAGCAGTACTTC	TRBV5-1	TRBD1	NA	TRBJ2-7
CASSQGTGADTEAFF	TGCGCCAGCAGCCAAGGGACAGGGGCGGACACTGAAGCTTTCTTT	TRBV4-1	TRBD1	NA	TRBJ1-1
CASTLNADRRGGYTF	TGTGCCAGCACCTTGAACGCGGACAGGAGGGGTGGCTACACCTTC	TRBV27	TRBD1	once	TRBJ1-2
CASSGVTGTGLTDTQYF	TGTGCCAGCAGCGGAGTCACCGGGACAGGGTTAACAGATACGCAGTATTTT	TRBV7-8	TRBD1	NA	TRBJ2-3
CASSPFRRDSDSYEQYF	TGCGCCAGCAGCCCATTCCGCCGGGACAGTGACTCCTACGAGCAGTACTTC	TRBV5-1	TRBD1	NA	TRBJ2-7
CASSSQYQGQGNTEAFF	TGTGCCAGCAGCTCGCAATACCAGGGACAGGGGAACACTGAAGCTTTCTTT	TRBV7-2	TRBD1	NA	TRBJ1-1
CASSSRGGLAGVDNEQFF	TGTGCCAGCAGTTCCAGGGGAGGACTAGCGGGAGTAGACAATGAGCAGTTCTTC	TRBV7-3	TRBD2	NA	TRBJ2-1
CASSQDIVADTQYF	TGCGCCAGCAGCCAAGATATAGTAGCAGATACGCAGTATTTT	TRBV4-1	NA	NA	TRBJ2-3
CASSDRDREADTQYF	TGTGCCAGCAGCGACAGGGACAGGGAAGCAGATACGCAGTATTTT	TRBV27	TRBD1	NA	TRBJ2-3
CASSLALASYEQYF	TGTGCCAGCAGCTTAGCGCTGGCCTCCTACGAGCAGTACTTC	TRBV7-2	NA	NA	TRBJ2-7
CASSLEPGIYNEQFF	TGTGCCAGCAGCTTAGAACCGGGAATCTACAATGAGCAGTTCTTC	TRBV7-8	NA	NA	TRBJ2-1
CASKEYNFGEQFF	TGTGCCAGCAAGGAGTACAATTTTGGGGAGCAGTTCTTC	TRBV13	NA	NA	TRBJ2-1
CASSVTVRGTEAFF	TGTGCCAGCAGTGTCACGGTAAGGGGCACTGAAGCTTTCTTT	TRBV27	NA	NA	TRBJ1-1
CASSFSGKTQYF	TGTGCCAGCAGCTTTTCAGGCAAGACCCAGTACTTC	TRBV11-2	NA	NA	TRBJ2-5
CASSLSQGGHGYTF	TGTGCCAGCAGTTTATCACAGGGGGGGCATGGCTACACCTTC	TRBV27	TRBD1	once	TRBJ1-2
CASSQSRQGAYEQYF	TGCGCCAGCAGTCAATCCCGACAGGGGGCTTACGAGCAGTACTTC	TRBV23-1	TRBD1	NA	TRBJ2-7
CAEGGRGSYEQYF	TGCGCCGAGGGGGGGCGCGGGTCCTACGAGCAGTACTTC	TRBV10-1	NA	NA	TRBJ2-7
CASSYVNTNTEAFF	TGTGCCAGCAGTTATGTGAACACGAACACTGAAGCTTTCTTT	TRBV27	NA	NA	TRBJ1-1
CASSSTGSSGYTF	TGTGCCAGCAGCTCGACAGGTTCGAGCGGCTACACCTTC	TRBV7-9	NA	NA	TRBJ1-2
CASSLDVRAGNTIYF	TGTGCCAGCAGCTTAGACGTCAGGGCTGGAAACACCATATATTTT	TRBV7-9	NA	NA	TRBJ1-3
CASSFSEYNEQFF	TGTGCCAGCAGTTTCTCCGAGTACAATGAGCAGTTCTTC	TRBV27	NA	once	TRBJ2-1
CASSLELAGQTDTQYF	TGTGCCAGCAGCTTAGAACTAGCGGGCCAGACAGATACGCAGTATTTT	TRBV11-2	TRBD2	NA	TRBJ2-3
CASSMAVGQPQHF	TGTGCCAGCAGCATGGCGGTTGGTCAGCCCCAGCATTTT	TRBV27	NA	NA	TRBJ1-5
CSVVRDNGYTF	TGCAGCGTTGTTCGCGACAATGGCTACACCTTC	TRBV29-1	NA	NA	TRBJ1-2
CASSSGTSGSRETQYF	TGTGCCAGCAGTTCAGGGACTAGCGGGAGTCGAGAGACCCAGTACTTC	TRBV6-5	TRBD2	NA	TRBJ2-5
CASSLLMRSEDTQYF	TGTGCCAGCAGTTTATTGATGAGGAGTGAAGATACGCAGTATTTT	TRBV28	NA	NA	TRBJ2-3
CASNPGQGRYQPQHF	TGTGCCAGTAATCCGGGACAGGGTCGATATCAGCCCCAGCATTTT	TRBV19	TRBD1	NA	TRBJ1-5
CASSLTGRVGELFF	TGTGCCAGCAGCCTGACAGGGCGTGTCGGGGAGCTGTTTTTT	TRBV14	TRBD1	NA	TRBJ2-2
CASSLDRGGNYGYTF	TGTGCCAGCAGTTTGGATCGGGGAGGGAACTATGGCTACACCTTC	TRBV28	NA	NA	TRBJ1-2
CATSKTRGGQDTQYF	TGTGCCACCAGCAAGACCCGAGGAGGGCAAGATACGCAGTATTTT	TRBV15	NA	NA	TRBJ2-3
CASSSWTGSETQYF	TGTGCCAGCAGTTCCTGGACAGGGTCCGAGACCCAGTACTTC	TRBV27	TRBD1	NA	TRBJ2-5
CAWSVRGGYEQYF	TGTGCCTGGAGTGTAAGGGGGGGGTACGAGCAGTACTTC	TRBV30	NA	once	TRBJ2-7
CASSLVGTSGNEQFF	TGTGCCAGCAGCTTAGTGGGGACTAGTGGCAATGAGCAGTTCTTC	TRBV7-2	TRBD2	NA	TRBJ2-1
CASSLAWGRGVYGYTF	TGTGCCAGCAGTTTGGCCTGGGGCCGGGGGGTTTATGGCTACACCTTC	TRBV28	NA	NA	TRBJ1-2
CASSLFGLAGEGSSYEQYF	TGTGCCAGCAGCTTGTTCGGACTAGCGGGAGAAGGTTCCTCGTACGAGCAGTACTTC	TRBV5-4	TRBD2	NA	TRBJ2-7
CASSVGTGDGYTF	TGTGCCAGCAGCGTAGGGACAGGGGATGGCTACACCTTC	TRBV5-8	TRBD1	NA	TRBJ1-2
CASLSGGNNQPQHF	TGTGCCAGTTTGAGCGGGGGAAACAATCAGCCCCAGCATTTT	TRBV19	NA	few	TRBJ1-5
CASRDISYNEQFF	TGTGCCAGCAGGGACATCTCCTACAATGAGCAGTTCTTC	TRBV27	NA	NA	TRBJ2-1
CASSSGQATNEKLFF	TGTGCCAGCAGCTCCGGACAGGCAACTAATGAAAAACTGTTTTTT	TRBV9	TRBD1	NA	TRBJ1-4
CAWIRQSIYGYTF	TGTGCCTGGATTCGCCAGTCGATATATGGCTACACCTTC	TRBV30	NA	NA	TRBJ1-2
CASSLSVAYGYTF	TGTGCCAGCAGTTTGTCAGTTGCCTATGGCTACACCTTC	TRBV27	NA	NA	TRBJ1-2
CATSRAGTGDSNQPQHF	TGTGCCACCAGCAGAGCCGGGACAGGGGATAGCAATCAGCCCCAGCATTTT	TRBV15	TRBD1	NA	TRBJ1-5